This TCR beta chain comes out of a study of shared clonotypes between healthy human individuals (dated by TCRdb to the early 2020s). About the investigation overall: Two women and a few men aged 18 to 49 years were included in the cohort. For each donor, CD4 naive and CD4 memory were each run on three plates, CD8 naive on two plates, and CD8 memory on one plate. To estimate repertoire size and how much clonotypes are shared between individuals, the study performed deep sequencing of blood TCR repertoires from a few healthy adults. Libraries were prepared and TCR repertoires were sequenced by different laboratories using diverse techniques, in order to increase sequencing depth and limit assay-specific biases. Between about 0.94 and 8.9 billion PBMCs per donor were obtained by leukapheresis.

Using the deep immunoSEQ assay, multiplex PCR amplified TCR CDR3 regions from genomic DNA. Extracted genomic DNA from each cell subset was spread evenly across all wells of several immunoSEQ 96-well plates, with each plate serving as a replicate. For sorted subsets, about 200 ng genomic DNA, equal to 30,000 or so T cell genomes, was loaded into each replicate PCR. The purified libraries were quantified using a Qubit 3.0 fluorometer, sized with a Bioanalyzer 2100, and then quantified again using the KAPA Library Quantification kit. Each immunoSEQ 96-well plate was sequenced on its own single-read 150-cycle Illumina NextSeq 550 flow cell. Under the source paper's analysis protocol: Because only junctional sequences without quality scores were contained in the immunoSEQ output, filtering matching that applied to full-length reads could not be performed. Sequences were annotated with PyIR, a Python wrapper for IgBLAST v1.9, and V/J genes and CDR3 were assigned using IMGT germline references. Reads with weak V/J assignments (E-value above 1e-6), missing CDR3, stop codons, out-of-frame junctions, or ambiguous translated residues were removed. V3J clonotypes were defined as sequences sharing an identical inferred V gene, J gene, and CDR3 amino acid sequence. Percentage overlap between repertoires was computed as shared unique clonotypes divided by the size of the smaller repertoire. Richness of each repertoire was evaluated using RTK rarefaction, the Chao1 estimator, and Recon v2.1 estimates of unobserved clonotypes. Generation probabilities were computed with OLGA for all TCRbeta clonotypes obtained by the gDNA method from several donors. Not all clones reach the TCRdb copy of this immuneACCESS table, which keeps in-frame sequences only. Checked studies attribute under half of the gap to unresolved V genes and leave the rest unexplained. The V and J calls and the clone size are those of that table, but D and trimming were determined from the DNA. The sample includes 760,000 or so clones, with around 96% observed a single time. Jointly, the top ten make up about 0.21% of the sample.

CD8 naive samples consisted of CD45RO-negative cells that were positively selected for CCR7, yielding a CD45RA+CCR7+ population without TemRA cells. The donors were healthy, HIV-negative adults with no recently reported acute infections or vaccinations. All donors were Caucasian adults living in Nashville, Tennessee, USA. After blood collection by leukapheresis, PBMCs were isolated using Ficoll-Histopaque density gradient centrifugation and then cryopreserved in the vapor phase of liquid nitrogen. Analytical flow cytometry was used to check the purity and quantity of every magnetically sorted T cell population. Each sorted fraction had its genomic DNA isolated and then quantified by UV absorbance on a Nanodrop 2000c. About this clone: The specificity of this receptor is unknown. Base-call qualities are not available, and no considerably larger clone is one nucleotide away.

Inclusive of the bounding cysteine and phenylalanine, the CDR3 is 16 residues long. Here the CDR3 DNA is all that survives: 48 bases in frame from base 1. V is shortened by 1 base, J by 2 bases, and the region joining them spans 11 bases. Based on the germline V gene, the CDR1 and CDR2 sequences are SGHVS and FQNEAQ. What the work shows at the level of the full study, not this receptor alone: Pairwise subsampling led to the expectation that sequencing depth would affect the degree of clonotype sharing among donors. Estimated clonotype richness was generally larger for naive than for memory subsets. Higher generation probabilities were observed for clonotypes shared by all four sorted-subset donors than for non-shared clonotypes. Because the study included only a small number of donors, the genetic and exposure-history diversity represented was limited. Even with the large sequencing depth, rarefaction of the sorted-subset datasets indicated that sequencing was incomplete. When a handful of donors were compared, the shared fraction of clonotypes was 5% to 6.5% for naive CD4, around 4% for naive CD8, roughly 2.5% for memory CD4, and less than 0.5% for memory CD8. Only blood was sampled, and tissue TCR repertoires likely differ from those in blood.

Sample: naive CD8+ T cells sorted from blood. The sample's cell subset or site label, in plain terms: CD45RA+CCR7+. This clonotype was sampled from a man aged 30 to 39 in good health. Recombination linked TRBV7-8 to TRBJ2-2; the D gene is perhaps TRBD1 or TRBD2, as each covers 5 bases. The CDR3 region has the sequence CASSLVVGVNTGELFF. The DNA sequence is TGTGCCAGCAGCTTAGTCGTGGGGGTTAACACCGGGGAGCTGTTTTTT.